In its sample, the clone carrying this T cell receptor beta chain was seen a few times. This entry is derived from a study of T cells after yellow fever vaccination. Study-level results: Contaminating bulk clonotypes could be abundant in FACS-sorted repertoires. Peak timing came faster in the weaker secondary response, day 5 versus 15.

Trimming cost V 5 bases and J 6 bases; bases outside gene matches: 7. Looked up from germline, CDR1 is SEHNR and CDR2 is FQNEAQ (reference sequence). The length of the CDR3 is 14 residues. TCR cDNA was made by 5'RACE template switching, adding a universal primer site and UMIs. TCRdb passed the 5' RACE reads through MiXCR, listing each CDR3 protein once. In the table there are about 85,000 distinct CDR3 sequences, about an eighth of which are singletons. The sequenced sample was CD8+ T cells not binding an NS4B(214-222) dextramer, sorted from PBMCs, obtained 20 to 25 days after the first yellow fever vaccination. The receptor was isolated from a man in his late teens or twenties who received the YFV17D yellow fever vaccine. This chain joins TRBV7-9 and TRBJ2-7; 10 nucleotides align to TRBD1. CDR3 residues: CASSAGTGVSEQYF. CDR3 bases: TGTGCCAGCAGCGCCGGGACAGGGGTCTCCGAGCAGTACTTC.